This TCR beta chain comes out of a study of T cell clonality in common variable immunodeficiency. Study-wide results and limits: Compared with healthy controls, CVID subjects showed increased TCRbeta clonality, mostly in about a third. In common variable immunodeficiency, TCR beta chains reportedly carried fewer deletions and N-nucleotide insertions. Compared with controls, CVID subjects had fewer shared TCRbeta clones.

Germline V CDR1 and CDR2: KGHSH, LQKENI. V lost 3 bases, J lost 2 bases, and 4 bases stayed unmatched. The CDR3 length is 15 residues. In this sample, this clone turned up a few times. Its antigen is not known. Read coverage stops 3 residues before the CDR3 terminus; the germline J gene supplies the remainder. Equal genomic DNA amounts from CVID and control samples were sequenced. Using immunoSEQ multiplex PCR, the repertoire was profiled, and TCRdb retains in-frame clones only, with some absent. This repertoire holds around 7,100 clones, and none appear only once. Replacement immunoglobulin had been given to every CVID subject for at least one year.

This TCR derives from a human donor with common variable immunodeficiency. This chain uses TRBV18 with TRBJ1-3, with TRBD1 matching over 7 bases. The sequenced sample consisted of peripheral blood mononuclear cells. The sequenced part of the CDR3 DNA is TGTGCCAGCTCACCCCCGACAGGGCCTGGAAACACC. Translating it yields CASSPPTGPGNT. In full, the CDR3 is CASSPPTGPGNTIYF.